A selection of T cell receptor beta chains follows, all from one sample in a study of T cell responses to AZD1222 COVID-19 vaccine. Assay used: immunoSEQ multiplex PCR; TCRdb lists only in-frame clones, some missing. Of around 46,000 clones detected, about 91% appear once; the ten largest clones hold less than 6%. Sequencing used peripheral blood, obtained 28 days after the second AZD1222 dose. Receptors were obtained from an adult who received the AZD1222 COVID-19 vaccine. Both conserved end residues are part of each CDR3. A D gene is named only where the DNA matches it firmly. Expanded clones are given a class, and other clones once, few, many or no size at all.

v_gene: TRBV3-1/TRBV3-2; abundance: NA; d_gene: TRBD2; j_gene: TRBJ2-3; CDR3nt: TGTGCCAGCAGCGATAGCGGGGGGGCCGGAGATACGCAGTATTTT; CDR3aa: CASSDSGGAGDTQYF
v_gene: TRBV5-8; abundance: few; d_gene: NA; j_gene: TRBJ2-7; CDR3nt: TGTGCCAGCAGCTCCCAACGGAACTTC; CDR3aa: CASSSQRNF
v_gene: TRBV4-3; abundance: NA; d_gene: NA; j_gene: TRBJ1-4; CDR3nt: TGCGCCAGCAGCCAGAGAAGTAGAGAAAAACTGTTTTTT; CDR3aa: CASSQRSREKLFF
v_gene: TRBV3-1/TRBV3-2; abundance: NA; d_gene: TRBD2; j_gene: TRBJ2-7; CDR3nt: TGTGCCAGCAGCCAAGTAGCGGGGGGAGCTTACGAGCAGTACTTC; CDR3aa: CASSQVAGGAYEQYF
v_gene: TRBV28; abundance: NA; d_gene: TRBD1; j_gene: TRBJ1-1; CDR3nt: TGTGCCAGCAGGTGGACAGGGGGAGAAGCTTTCTTT; CDR3aa: CASRWTGGEAFF
v_gene: TRBV21-1; abundance: NA; d_gene: NA; j_gene: TRBJ1-1; CDR3nt: TGTGCCAGTAAGGCGACTCCGGGGGTGGCTGAAGCTTTCTTT; CDR3aa: CASKATPGVAEAFF
v_gene: TRBV6-4; abundance: NA; d_gene: TRBD2; j_gene: TRBJ2-1; CDR3nt: TGTGCCAGCAGTCGGGCAGCGGGGGGCTTCGGTGAGCAGTTCTTC; CDR3aa: CASSRAAGGFGEQFF
v_gene: TRBV7-6; abundance: NA; d_gene: NA; j_gene: TRBJ2-7; CDR3nt: TGTGCCAGCAGCTTAGCAGACACAGGGAGCTCCTACGAGCAGTACTTC; CDR3aa: CASSLADTGSSYEQYF
v_gene: TRBV2; abundance: NA; d_gene: NA; j_gene: TRBJ2-7; CDR3nt: TGTGCCAGCAGTGAAGTGGCCGGTTCCTACGAGCAGTACTTC; CDR3aa: CASSEVAGSYEQYF
v_gene: TRBV4-1; abundance: NA; d_gene: NA; j_gene: TRBJ2-1; CDR3nt: TGCGCCAGCAGCCAAGAAGGCCCCTGGGAGAATGAGCAGTTCTTC; CDR3aa: CASSQEGPWENEQFF
v_gene: TRBV5-1; abundance: NA; d_gene: TRBD1; j_gene: TRBJ1-2; CDR3nt: TGCGCCAGCAGCCGTGGAACAGGGGGCGGCTATGGCTACACCTTC; CDR3aa: CASSRGTGGGYGYTF
v_gene: TRBV9; abundance: once; d_gene: NA; j_gene: TRBJ2-5; CDR3nt: TGTGCCAGCAGCCCTCCTGGTAGGTTGGAGACCCAGTACTTC; CDR3aa: CASSPPGRLETQYF
v_gene: TRBV28; abundance: NA; d_gene: NA; j_gene: TRBJ2-7; CDR3nt: TGTGCCAGCAGTTGGGTCGGGTACGAGCAGTACTTC; CDR3aa: CASSWVGYEQYF
v_gene: TRBV28; abundance: NA; d_gene: NA; j_gene: TRBJ1-2; CDR3nt: TGTGCCAGCACCGACAGGTATGGCTACACCTTC; CDR3aa: CASTDRYGYTF
v_gene: TRBV6-5; abundance: NA; d_gene: TRBD1; j_gene: TRBJ1-2; CDR3nt: TGTGCCAGCAGGCGCGACAGGGTTGGTGGCTACACCTTC; CDR3aa: CASRRDRVGGYTF
v_gene: TRBV24-1; abundance: NA; d_gene: NA; j_gene: TRBJ2-1; CDR3nt: TGTGCCACCAGTGATCCCCTAACGGGGCAGTTCTTC; CDR3aa: CATSDPLTGQFF
v_gene: TRBV5-1; abundance: NA; d_gene: TRBD1; j_gene: TRBJ2-3; CDR3nt: TGCGCCAGCAGCTTGGGGCGGACAGGTACTAGCACAGATACGCAGTATTTT; CDR3aa: CASSLGRTGTSTDTQYF
v_gene: TRBV3-1/TRBV3-2; abundance: once; d_gene: NA; j_gene: TRBJ1-1; CDR3nt: TGTGCCAGCAGCCAAGACCGGGAAGCTTTCTTT; CDR3aa: CASSQDREAFF
v_gene: TRBV20-1; abundance: NA; d_gene: NA; j_gene: TRBJ2-1; CDR3nt: TGCAGTGCTGGAAGACCCGGTGAGCAGTTCTTC; CDR3aa: CSAGRPGEQFF
v_gene: TRBV5-4; abundance: NA; d_gene: NA; j_gene: TRBJ1-4; CDR3nt: TGTGCCAGCAGCTATACCCAGGGGACTAATGAAAAACTGTTTTTT; CDR3aa: CASSYTQGTNEKLFF
v_gene: TRBV4-1; abundance: NA; d_gene: NA; j_gene: TRBJ2-7; CDR3nt: TGCGCCAGCAGCCAGGGGACTCACTACGAGCAGTACTTC; CDR3aa: CASSQGTHYEQYF
v_gene: TRBV7-8; abundance: NA; d_gene: NA; j_gene: TRBJ2-1; CDR3nt: TGTGCCAGCAGCGACTGGGACACCGACTCCTACAATGAGCAGTTCTTC; CDR3aa: CASSDWDTDSYNEQFF
v_gene: TRBV5-1; abundance: NA; d_gene: TRBD2; j_gene: TRBJ2-5; CDR3nt: TGCGCCAGCAGCGAAGGTGGGCTAGCGGGTCAGGAGACCCAGTACTTC; CDR3aa: CASSEGGLAGQETQYF
v_gene: TRBV13; abundance: few; d_gene: TRBD2; j_gene: TRBJ2-1; CDR3nt: TGTGCCAGCAGCCCTTCCGGGACTAGCGGGAGGCATGAGCAGTTCTTC; CDR3aa: CASSPSGTSGRHEQFF
v_gene: TRBV28; abundance: once; d_gene: NA; j_gene: TRBJ2-1; CDR3nt: TGTGCCAGCAGTTTCCCCGGTGGGGCCTATGAGCAGTTCTTC; CDR3aa: CASSFPGGAYEQFF
v_gene: TRBV2; abundance: NA; d_gene: NA; j_gene: TRBJ1-5; CDR3nt: TGTGCCAGCAGCGATAGCAATCAGCCCCAGCATTTT; CDR3aa: CASSDSNQPQHF
v_gene: TRBV12-3/TRBV12-4; abundance: NA; d_gene: NA; j_gene: TRBJ2-7; CDR3nt: TGTGCCAGCACTCGGGTCCCCTCCTACGAGCAGTACTTC; CDR3aa: CASTRVPSYEQYF
v_gene: TRBV24-1; abundance: NA; d_gene: TRBD1; j_gene: TRBJ2-1; CDR3nt: TGTGCCACCAGTGACTCGGACAGGGAGTCCTACAATGAGCAGTTCTTC; CDR3aa: CATSDSDRESYNEQFF
v_gene: TRBV19; abundance: NA; d_gene: NA; j_gene: TRBJ2-3; CDR3nt: TGTGCCAGTAGTCCCGAGTGGGGCGGTGGCACAGATACGCAGTATTTT; CDR3aa: CASSPEWGGGTDTQYF
v_gene: TRBV6-5; abundance: NA; d_gene: NA; j_gene: TRBJ2-7; CDR3nt: TGTGCCAGCAGCTATAGCGGAGGGGGCTCCTACGAGCAGTACTTC; CDR3aa: CASSYSGGGSYEQYF
v_gene: TRBV19; abundance: once; d_gene: NA; j_gene: TRBJ1-1; CDR3nt: TGTGCCAGTAGTATCTATCCGGGGAACACTGAAGCTTTCTTT; CDR3aa: CASSIYPGNTEAFF
v_gene: TRBV6-5; abundance: NA; d_gene: TRBD2; j_gene: TRBJ2-7; CDR3nt: TGTGCCACCTTAGGTTGGGAGGGATACGAGCAGTACTTC; CDR3aa: CATLGWEGYEQYF
v_gene: TRBV7-2; abundance: NA; d_gene: TRBD2; j_gene: TRBJ2-2; CDR3nt: TGTGCCAGCAGCTTTAGCGGGGGGCCCGGGGAGCTGTTTTTT; CDR3aa: CASSFSGGPGELFF
v_gene: TRBV7-2; abundance: NA; d_gene: NA; j_gene: TRBJ2-1; CDR3nt: TGTGCCAGCAGCTACGACTTTAGCGGTTACAATGAGCAGTTCTTC; CDR3aa: CASSYDFSGYNEQFF
v_gene: TRBV19; abundance: NA; d_gene: TRBD1; j_gene: TRBJ2-5; CDR3nt: TGTGCCAGTAGTGCCGCCGTAGGGGACAGCCAAGAGACCCAGTACTTC; CDR3aa: CASSAAVGDSQETQYF
v_gene: TRBV10-3; abundance: NA; d_gene: TRBD1; j_gene: TRBJ2-7; CDR3nt: TGTGCCATCAGTGACGAGACAGGGGTTAACTACGAGCAGTACTTC; CDR3aa: CAISDETGVNYEQYF
v_gene: TRBV9; abundance: NA; d_gene: NA; j_gene: TRBJ2-1; CDR3nt: TGTGCCAGCAGCGTAGGGGGAGCCTACAATGAGCAGTTCTTC; CDR3aa: CASSVGGAYNEQFF
v_gene: TRBV6-5; abundance: NA; d_gene: NA; j_gene: TRBJ1-5; CDR3nt: TGTGCCAGCAGTTCCCCGAATCAGCCCCAGCATTTT; CDR3aa: CASSSPNQPQHF
v_gene: TRBV5-6; abundance: NA; d_gene: TRBD2; j_gene: TRBJ2-7; CDR3nt: TGTGCCAGCAGCTTGGTAGGACTAGCGGGGGGCGCCGAGCAGTACTTC; CDR3aa: CASSLVGLAGGAEQYF
v_gene: TRBV5-8; abundance: NA; d_gene: NA; j_gene: TRBJ1-2; CDR3nt: TGTGCCAGCAGCTTGGTGTCAGGGGTTTATGGCTACACCTTC; CDR3aa: CASSLVSGVYGYTF
v_gene: TRBV28; abundance: NA; d_gene: TRBD1; j_gene: TRBJ1-2; CDR3nt: TGTGCCAGCACTACCCAGGACAGGGTCCTTCAGGGCTACACCTTC; CDR3aa: CASTTQDRVLQGYTF